These 22 T cell receptor beta chains originate from one sample sequenced in a study of cytomegalovirus exposure and HLA in healthy donors. The assay was immunoSEQ multiplex PCR, and TCRdb's table has in-frame clones only and misses some. The sample includes roughly 100,000 clones, around 90% seen only once; the top ten take less than 2%. Sequencing was performed on PBMCs. The receptors here all came from a woman aged 18 to 35 in good health and CMV-seropositive.

This sequence joins TRBV5-4 and TRBJ2-5; TRBD1 matches at 10 bases. J gave up 4 bases and V 4 bases, and 13 bases lay outside the gene matches. The CDR3 is 17 residues long. The germline CDR1 and CDR2 sequences are SGHNT and YYREEE (reference sequence). CDR3 nucleotide sequence: TGTGCCAGCAGCGGAGAACCGGGACAGGGGCTCGGAGAGACCCAGTACTTC. Amino acid sequence: CASSGEPGQGLGETQYF.

The genes are TRBV15 and TRBJ1-2; 9 bases line up with TRBD1. Trimming removed 2 bases from V and 2 bases from J; junction bases left unmatched: 3. Germline lookup yields CDR1 LNHNV and CDR2 YYDKDF (reference sequence). The length of the CDR3 is 15 residues. The CDR3 loop is CATSRNRGQNYGYTF. CDR3 DNA: TGTGCCACCAGCAGAAACAGGGGGCAGAACTATGGCTACACCTTC.

This chain connects TRBV5-6 to TRBJ1-6; possible D gene TRBD1, 6 bases. CDR3 length: 15 residues. V was cut by 4 bases and J by 8 bases, with 16 bases left in between. Germline CDR1 and CDR2: SGHDT and YYEEEE. The CDR3: CASSQQGPGDSPLHF. CDR3 sequence (DNA): TGTGCCAGCAGCCAGCAGGGTCCAGGGGATTCACCCCTCCACTTT.

V gene TRBV6-5 combines with J gene TRBJ2-7; possibly TRBD1 for D (6 bases). Germline CDR1 is MNHEY and CDR2 is SVGAGI. Trimming left V 2 bases short and J 2 bases short, with 10 bases between. This CDR3 contains 14 residues. CDR3 nucleotides: TGTGCCAGCAGTTACGGAGCAGGGGCCTACGAGCAGTACTTC. This translates into CASSYGAGAYEQYF.

This sequence joins TRBV28 and TRBJ2-1, with TRBD1 matching 7 bases. The CDR3 consists of 11 residues. Germline V gives CDR1 MDHEN, CDR2 SYDVKM. Trimming cost V 10 bases and J 7 bases; bases outside gene matches: 4. CDR3 DNA sequence: TGTGCCACCCTGGACAGGAATGAGCAGTTCTTC. It encodes CATLDRNEQFF.

The chain carries TRBV15 and TRBJ1-2; D unresolved. Trimming pared 4 bases from V and 1 base from J, leaving 19 bases between. The CDR3 is made up of 17 amino acids. CDR1 LNHNV and CDR2 YYDKDF come from the germline V gene (reference sequence). CDR3: CATSMTDYARLNYGYTF. As DNA, the CDR3 is TGTGCCACCAGCATGACTGATTATGCTAGACTTAACTATGGCTACACCTTC.

The chain links TRBV6-6 to TRBJ1-2; maybe TRBD1 (5 bases). This CDR3 has 14 residues. V was pared by 6 bases and J by 4 bases, with 15 bases between. Germline loops: CDR1 MNHNY, CDR2 SVGAGI (reference sequence). Here the CDR3 reads CASSRGTGVYGYTF. For the CDR3, the DNA is TGTGCCAGCAGCAGAGGGACGGGAGTCTATGGCTACACCTTC.

CDR3 residues: CASRGGRGRYGYTF. As DNA, the CDR3 is TGTGCCAGCAGGGGAGGACGGGGAAGATATGGCTACACCTTC. The J gene is TRBJ1-2, the V gene TRBV2, with D unclear. The germline V gene has CDR1 SNHLY and CDR2 FYNNEI. V was trimmed by 6 bases and J by 5 bases, leaving 16 bases between them. CDR3 size: 14 residues.

The rearrangement uses TRBV7-2 and TRBJ2-7, with 9 bases identical to TRBD1. V shed 4 bases, J shed 4 bases, and the junction held 8 bases outside the gene matches. Germline loops: CDR1 SGHTA, CDR2 FQGNSA. The length of the CDR3 is 15 residues. The CDR3 DNA reads TGTGCCAGCAGCTCAACCGGGACAGGGAGATACGAGCAGTACTTC. Translating it yields CASSSTGTGRYEQYF.

This clone is a singleton in its sample. The gene calls are TRBV4-1 and TRBJ1-1; D gene uncertain. Trimming took 1 base from V and 5 from J, leaving 17 bases between them. This CDR3 spans 16 amino acids. The V gene's germline CDR1 is MGHRA and CDR2 YSYEKL. The CDR3 reads CASSQARAGVRTEAFF. CDR3 coding DNA: TGCGCCAGCAGCCAAGCGAGGGCGGGCGTGAGGACTGAAGCTTTCTTT.

V usage is TRBV6-1 and J usage is TRBJ2-1; 13 bases match TRBD2. There are 15 residues in the CDR3. After removal of 6 bases from V and 4 bases from J, the junction contained 3 bases not matched to a gene. Germline CDR1 and CDR2: MNHNS and SASEGT. The CDR3 region has the DNA TGTGCCAGCAGGCCGGGACTAGCGGGATACAATGAGCAGTTCTTC. It translates to CASRPGLAGYNEQFF.

This clone was detected once. The chain is built from TRBV5-4 and TRBJ1-2; D gene uncertain. Between the trimmed V and J ends, which lost 3 bases and 6 bases, there was a span of 18 bases. This CDR3 contains 15 residues. CDR1 SGHNT and CDR2 YYREEE come from the germline V gene (reference sequence). In DNA, the CDR3 is TGTGCCAGCAGCTGGGCTCAGAAAGGTTCCGATGGCTACACCTTC. This translates into CASSWAQKGSDGYTF.

This sequence joins TRBV28 and TRBJ1-5, with 7 bases that match TRBD1. Germline V gene data show CDR1 as MDHEN and CDR2 as SYDVKM. The CDR3 is 14 amino acids. J was trimmed by 7 bases and V by 3 bases; bases with no gene match: 6. Here the CDR3 DNA reads TGTGCCAGCAGTTTTTACCGACAGGGACAGCCCCAGCATTTT. Amino acids: CASSFYRQGQPQHF.

V is TRBV19 and J is TRBJ2-7; TRBD1 matches at 8 bases. The ends lost 6 bases at V and 3 bases at J; junction bases unmatched: 7. The CDR3 loop spans 14 amino acids. Germline CDR1 and CDR2: LNHDA and SQIVND (reference sequence). The CDR3 loop reads CASSETGAGYEQYF. The CDR3 bases are TGTGCCAGTAGCGAGACAGGGGCGGGCTACGAGCAGTACTTC.

V is TRBV4-3 and J is TRBJ2-7; tentative D call: TRBD1 (5 bases). Deletions cut 0 bases from V and 5 bases from J, with 14 bases between. This CDR3 region has 15 residues. Germline V gives CDR1 LGHNA, CDR2 YSLEER. The CDR3 coding sequence is TGCGCCAGCAGCCAAGATTGGGGTCAGGGCCACGAGCAGTACGTC. The encoded protein is CASSQDWGQGHEQYV.

The chain couples TRBV2 to TRBJ2-1; the D gene is possibly TRBD1 (5 bases). The CDR3 spans 12 residues. Trimming left V 3 bases short and J 12 bases short, with 12 bases between. CDR1 SNHLY and CDR2 FYNNEI come from the germline V gene. The CDR3: CASSDKRGRQFF. DNA of the CDR3: TGTGCCAGCAGTGATAAAAGGGGCAGGCAGTTCTTC. Filled out from reference TRBV2 and TRBJ2-1, the complete variable domain reads EPEVTQTPSHQVTQMGQEVILRCVPISNHLYFYWYRQILGQKVEFLVSFYNNEISEKSEIFDDQFSVERPDGSNFTLKIRSTKLEDSAMYFCASSDKRGRQFFGPGTRLTVL.

CDR3 region: CASSPPTSAKEQFF. For the CDR3, the DNA is TGTGCCAGCTCACCCCCGACTAGCGCAAAAGAGCAGTTCTTC. The V call is TRBV18, the J call TRBJ2-1, with 8 bases fitting TRBD2. The CDR3 has 14 amino acids. V gave up 3 bases and J gave up 10 bases; unmatched junction bases: 8. The germline V gene encodes CDR1 KGHSH and CDR2 LQKENI.

The chain employs TRBV5-1 and TRBJ2-3, with 10 positions matching TRBD1. Germline CDR1 is SGHRS and CDR2 is YFSETQ. CDR3 length equals 15 residues. V shed 3 bases, J shed 4 bases, and the junction held 5 bases outside the gene matches. CDR3 residues: CASSSGQGVSDTQYF. CDR3 sequence (DNA): TGCGCCAGCAGCTCCGGACAGGGGGTGTCAGATACGCAGTATTTT. The complete variable domain, with remaining parts taken from reference TRBV5-1 and TRBJ2-3, reads KAGVTQTPRYLIKTRGQQVTLSCSPISGHRSVSWYQQTPGQGLQFLFEYFSETQRNKGNFPGRFSGRQFSNSRSEMNVSTLELGDSALYLCASSSGQGVSDTQYFGPGTRLTVL.

V usage is TRBV9 and J usage is TRBJ1-1, with 7 bases fitting TRBD1. The CDR3 is 15 residues long. Germline CDR1 is SGDLS and CDR2 is YYNGEE. With V trimmed by 4 bases and J by 3 bases, 9 bases remained unmatched. DNA for the CDR3: TGTGCCAGCAGCACAGAGACAGGGCCCCACACTGAAGCTTTCTTT. Its translation: CASSTETGPHTEAFF.

The rearrangement joins TRBV7-8 to TRBJ2-7; D is perhaps TRBD2 (5 bases). Germline V lookup: CDR1 SGHVS, CDR2 FQNEAQ. This CDR3 is built from 15 residues. V lost 2 bases and J 2 bases, leaving 13 bases between the germline ends. The CDR3 protein is CASSLSAGSTYEQYF. The CDR3 DNA sequence: TGTGCCAGCAGCTTATCTGCTGGGAGCACCTACGAGCAGTACTTC.

The V call is TRBV25-1, the J call TRBJ1-1, with D tentatively TRBD1 (5 bases). This CDR3 has 14 residues. The V and J ends lost 5 bases and 1 base respectively, with 11 bases between them. The germline V gene encodes CDR1 MGHDK and CDR2 SYGVNS. The CDR3 protein is CASSQSTGNTEAFF. In DNA, the CDR3 is TGTGCCAGCAGTCAATCTACAGGGAACACTGAAGCTTTCTTT.

The CDR3 DNA sequence: TGTGCCAGCAGCTTAAGACTAGCGGGGGGGTGGGATGAGCAGTTCTTC. Its protein product is CASSLRLAGGWDEQFF. This chain connects TRBV7-2 to TRBJ2-1; 14 bases match TRBD2. Losses at the gene ends were 2 bases for V and 8 bases for J; bases not matched to a gene: 5. Germline-derived CDR1 and CDR2 are SGHTA and FQGNSA. CDR3 length: 16 amino acids.